A single sample is the source of the 13 T cell receptor beta chains below, sequenced in a study of control samples from healthy donors and cancer patients. Some clones are missing from TCRdb's copy, which holds only in-frame ones; the method was immunoSEQ multiplex PCR. This table has about 92,000 clones, roughly 86% appearing once. Sequenced input: blood. The receptor source for this set is a woman in her sixties or seventies in good health.

This chain joins TRBV7-2 and TRBJ2-7, with 11 bases fitting TRBD2. The CDR3 is made up of 15 amino acids. Germline V gene sequence: CDR1 SGHTA, CDR2 FQGNSA. The trim removed 1 base at V and 4 bases at J, leaving 3 bases unmatched. CDR3 sequence reads: CASSLGLAGGYEQYF. The CDR3 nucleotides read TGTGCCAGCAGCTTAGGTCTAGCGGGGGGATACGAGCAGTACTTC. Using reference TRBV7-2 and TRBJ2-7 for the parts outside the CDR3, the full variable domain is GAGVSQSPSNKVTEKGKDVELRCDPISGHTALYWYRQSLGQGLEFLIYFQGNSAPDKSGLPSDRFSAERTGGSVSTLTIQRTQQEDSAVYLCASSLGLAGGYEQYFGPGTRLTVT.

J is TRBJ1-3 and V is TRBV28; TRBD1 matches at 9 bases. CDR1 is MDHEN, CDR2 SYDVKM, per germline. V gave up 7 bases and J gave up 0 bases; unmatched junction bases: 10. This CDR3 contains 17 residues. The CDR3 region has the DNA TGTGCCAGCATCTTGGGGACAGGGCGACTCTCTGGAAACACCATATATTTT. Its translation is CASILGTGRLSGNTIYF.

This sequence joins TRBV11-2 and TRBJ2-1, with D perhaps matching TRBD2 (6 bases). The ends were cut back, 1 base at V and 6 bases at J, with 16 bases in the middle. Per germline, CDR1 SGHAT and CDR2 FQNNGV. The CDR3 length is 16 residues. The CDR3 region is CASSLGSRVAANEQFF. The CDR3 DNA reads as TGTGCCAGCAGCTTAGGTTCAAGGGTAGCGGCCAATGAGCAGTTCTTC.

This clone was seen only once. The chain has TRBV6-2 or TRBV6-3 and TRBJ2-1, with D uncertain. Trimming left V 2 bases short and J 8 bases short, with 13 bases between. Germline CDR1 reads MNHEY; CDR2 reads SVGEGT. CDR3 length equals 14 residues. The CDR3 DNA reads TGTGCCAGCAGTTACCCTAACCGAAGGGATGAGCAGTTCTTC. Its protein is CASSYPNRRDEQFF.

The chain employs TRBV7-2 and TRBJ1-5, with a tentative D call TRBD1 (5 bases). The V end lost 2 bases, the J end lost 4 bases, and 9 bases lay between the germline ends. CDR3 length equals 14 residues. Germline CDR1 SGHTA, CDR2 FQGNSA. Here the CDR3 reads CASSLRDPNQPQHF. The CDR3 DNA reads as TGTGCCAGCAGCTTAAGGGACCCTAATCAGCCCCAGCATTTT.

This clone is medium-sized within its sample. The chain links TRBV13 to TRBJ1-3; D may be TRBD1 (6 bases). CDR1 and CDR2 (germline): PRHDT, FYEKMQ (reference sequence). The V end was cut by 4 bases, the J end by 2 bases, with 12 bases between. The CDR3 totals 15 residues. CDR3 DNA sequence: TGTGCCAGCAGCTCCCACAGGGTTACTGGAAACACCATATATTTT. It specifies CASSSHRVTGNTIYF.

V gene TRBV6-2 or TRBV6-3 combines with J gene TRBJ2-7, with D tentatively TRBD1 (5 bases). CDR3 length: 15 amino acids. CDR1 MNHEY and CDR2 SVGEGT come from the germline V gene. Trimming stripped 5 bases from V and 3 bases from J, with 17 bases between. The CDR3 loop is CASSTNRSPFYEQYF. CDR3 sequence (DNA): TGTGCCAGCAGTACAAACAGGTCTCCCTTCTACGAGCAGTACTTC.

Points on this clone: Other DNA sequences in the sample encode the same CDR3. The CDR3 reads CASSDSSLGTEAFF. The CDR3 DNA reads TGTGCCAGCAGTGACTCGAGTCTAGGCACTGAAGCTTTCTTT. The chain employs TRBV6-4 and TRBJ1-1, with D uncertain. Per germline, CDR1 MRHNA and CDR2 SNTAGT. Trimming left V 0 bases short and J 4 bases short, with 9 bases between. The CDR3 loop spans 14 amino acids.

The chain has TRBV7-9 and TRBJ2-5, with 7 positions matching TRBD1. The CDR3 extends over 13 amino acids. Germline V gene data show CDR1 as SEHNR and CDR2 as FQNEAQ (reference sequence). V trimming: 4 bases; J trimming: 1 base; junction bases outside the gene matches: 0. Written as DNA, the CDR3 is TGTGCCAGCAGCTCAGGGGGCCAAGAGACCCAGTACTTC. It specifies CASSSGGQETQYF. Complete variable domain (other parts from reference TRBV7-9 and TRBJ2-5): DTGVSQNPRHKITKRGQNVTFRCDPISEHNRLYWYRQTLGQGPEFLTYFQNEAQLEKSRLLSDRFSAERPKGSFSTLEIQRTEQGDSAMYLCASSSGGQETQYFGPGTRLLVL.

The CDR3 nucleotides are TGCGCCAGCAGCATACTAGCGGGGGATCTCGAGCAGTACTTC. This translates into CASSILAGDLEQYF. The chain has TRBV5-1 and TRBJ2-7; TRBD2 matches at 11 bases. Trimming removed 4 bases from V and 6 bases from J; junction bases left unmatched: 6. The CDR3 spans 14 residues. The germline CDR1 and CDR2 sequences are SGHRS and YFSETQ.

In its sample, this clone was seen once. This sequence joins TRBV2 and TRBJ1-5, with 8 bases matching TRBD1. V shed 6 bases, J shed 3 bases, and the junction held 7 bases outside the gene matches. Germline V lookup: CDR1 SNHLY, CDR2 FYNNEI. This CDR3 has 15 residues. The chain's CDR3 is CASRRTGQVNQPQHF. The CDR3 nucleotides read TGTGCCAGCAGACGAACGGGACAGGTCAATCAGCCCCAGCATTTT.

This rearrangement joins TRBV14 to TRBJ2-5; D not resolved. CDR3 length equals 13 residues. The germline V gene encodes CDR1 SGHDN and CDR2 FVKESK. V lost 2 bases and J lost 2, with 6 bases in between. The CDR3 is CASSQPTQETQYF. CDR3 in DNA: TGTGCCAGCAGCCAACCGACTCAAGAGACCCAGTACTTC.

J is TRBJ2-7 and V is TRBV5-5; D gene ambiguous. Trimming removed 0 bases from V and 3 bases from J, with 7 bases in between. CDR3 length: 13 amino acids. Germline CDR1 reads SGHKS; CDR2 reads YYEKEE (reference sequence). The CDR3 region has the DNA TGTGCCAGCAGCTTGGAACCCTACTACGAGCAGTACTTC. This gives the protein CASSLEPYYEQYF.